This T cell receptor (beta chain) was sequenced for a study of cytomegalovirus exposure and HLA in healthy donors (TCRdb year 2017). For context, the study as a whole: In an earlier analysis of several hundred of the donors, 276 Gb of sequence data and 120 million or so unique TCR beta sequences from roughly 200 million T cells were reported. About 310 gigabases of sequencing data and tens of millions of unique TCR sequences were included in an early release covering about 700 HLA-typed donors. Of the roughly 390 genotyped donors, 81% were placed in the genetic ancestry cluster associated with self-reported Caucasian donors. The study aimed to test whether signatures of past pathogen exposure could be identified by cataloging public T cell receptors. The study profiled the T cell repertoires of hundreds of subjects by immunosequencing and related them to cytomegalovirus serostatus. In addition to the first cohort of approximately 670 subjects, a separate validation cohort of some 120 different subjects was used. To predict cytomegalovirus infection status, the study brought together high-throughput TCR immunosequencing, statistical association of individual TCRs with disease status, and machine learning. A later analysis re-examined previously published TCR beta repertoires from over 500 donors and added high-resolution HLA genotyping to investigate patterns of TCR occurrence. Rather than drawing on any new phenotypic data, the later analysis identified candidate immune exposures from TCR beta sequences and the way those sequences occurred across donors. An earlier analysis of about 620 of the donors applied high-throughput TCR beta sequencing to assess whether each TCR beta V gene segment acted as functional or pseudogenic. Donor age, sex, ethnicity and CMV serostatus were compiled alongside the repertoire data. In a later genetic analysis, genome-wide SNP genotypes for about three fifths of the roughly 670 donors were used, and that subset was treated as a discovery cohort. All discovery cohort repertoires had been generated using a single sequencing platform. Class I and class II HLA loci were covered by the typing at four-digit resolution. The number of typed donors differed by locus: roughly 629-640 for A, B, C, DRB1 and DQB1; some 500 for DQA1; approximately 610 for DPA1; and some 450 for DPB1. A handful of DR-DQ haplotypes were handled as single units for association and clustering because linkage in the cohort was strong. Among almost 400 genotyped donors of the cohort, an average of about 240,000 unique TCR beta nucleotide sequences were sequenced per donor, roughly 18% of them non-productive. Overall results and qualifications from the work: In a later genetic analysis, a missense DCLRE1C variant was associated with V-gene and J-gene trimming of TCR beta chains, and the association was replicated in an independent cohort. The earlier analysis of almost 600 of the donors excluded around 17 rarely observed V segments, including chromosome 9 orphons, because counts were too low. This cohort had only TCR beta chains sequenced, and the lack of alpha or paired-chain data limited which features could be detected. A cluster of highly shared sequence variants was judged likely to be a technical artifact of the sequencing pipeline. The classifier was reported to diagnose cytomegalovirus status with high specificity and sensitivity in both the original and validation cohorts. The only immune exposure information available for the cohort was CMV serostatus. Assigning TCR associations to individual alleles was difficult when HLA alleles, especially DR and DQ, strongly co-occurred. Linkage disequilibrium might explain the correlated functional status among segregating V segments, but an unknown experimental factor could not be excluded. In a later analysis, HLA-associated TCR beta chains showed more clonal expansion and lower generation probabilities than non-associated chains that were equally common. A later analysis found that TCR association rates varied across HLA loci, with DRB1 alleles showing the most associated TCRs and HLA-C alleles the fewest. An earlier analysis of approximately 600 of the donors showed that most TCR beta V segments appeared in productive rearrangements either about 87% or about 30% of the time, which broadly matched IMGT annotations. At a false discovery rate of 0.05, a later analysis linked 15,000 to 20,000 TCR beta sequences to specific HLA alleles. Most TCR sequences were seen in very few donors, while some public TCRs were found in many individuals. Presence/absence analyses assumed roughly uniform sequencing depth across donors, an assumption that may not hold. Most CMV-associated TCR beta chains appeared to be HLA-restricted in a later analysis, and the HLA associations seemed to be driven largely by CMV exposure. A further reported finding was that TCR beta sequences accurately predicted the HLA-A and HLA-B alleles for most subjects in the first cohort. According to a later genetic analysis, donors in an Asian-associated ancestry cluster had fewer N-insertions in productive TCRs than the approximately 670-donor mean. The authors suggested that the approach could potentially be generalized to other disease states and immunological phenotypes. In vitro tests confirmed that a few of the cytomegalovirus-associated TCR beta chains recognize cytomegalovirus antigens. A later analysis reported that several top co-occurrence clusters appeared linked to parvovirus B19, influenza, CMV and Epstein-Barr virus. The study gave a list of 150 to 200 TCR beta chains associated with cytomegalovirus. Because HLA typing was unavailable for some donors at each locus, only the typed subset was used in association tests.

Comment on this clone: Its antigen has not been determined.

The receptor library was made with the immunoSEQ multiplex PCR assay. For the multiplex PCR, a mixture combining 60 forward primers for TCR Vbeta segments and 13 reverse primers for TCR Jbeta segments was used. The CDR3 region of rearranged TCR beta genes was amplified from genomic DNA with a multiplex PCR assay. The amplified TCR beta libraries were sequenced on the Illumina HiSeq System as 87-base-pair reads. On the authors' methods: Across the 500 to 700 repertoires, a later analysis counted 78 million or so unique TCR beta chains, around 11 million of which were shared by at least two donors. Raw reads were error-corrected and collapsed into unique sequences with a nearest-neighbor algorithm that merged closely related sequences to remove PCR and sequencing errors. Alignment of CDR3 sequences to IMGT reference sequences was used to assign V, D and J gene segments. For a sequence to be retained, a match of at least six nucleotides was required to both a V gene segment and a J gene segment. A rearrangement was called productive if the CDR3 had no stop codons and remained in frame with V and J, and every other rearrangement was called non-productive. CDR3 was defined according to IMGT convention as the region running from the second conserved V-encoded cysteine to the conserved J-encoded phenylalanine. Sequences without an unambiguous match to a single V gene segment were excluded from the earlier analysis of about 600 of the donors. In an earlier analysis of a few hundred of the donors, a V segment was called functional when productive rearrangements were above 56.7%, and segregating when the standard deviation between donors exceeded 5%. A statistical classification framework was developed to diagnose cytomegalovirus status using the catalog of TCR beta chain sequences. V and J gene assignment, in a later analysis, came from comparing TCR nucleotide sequences with IMGT/GENE-DB human TR gene sequences. The TCRdist pipeline was used in a later analysis to assign CDR3 sequences and most-parsimonious VDJ recombination scenarios. A later analysis defined each TCR beta chain by its CDR3 amino acid sequence plus V-gene family, and excluded reads lacking a unique V-gene family. To address suspected cross-contamination and a sequencing artifact, a later analysis removed over 500 highly shared, low-generation-probability nucleotide sequences. A later analysis calculated a clonal expansion index for each public chain from normalized within-repertoire ranks of inferred template counts. In a later analysis, generation probabilities were computed with a VDJ recombination model fitted to out-of-frame rearrangements, and the resulting probabilities were checked against IGoR. Hypergeometric tests were used in a later analysis to score TCR-TCR, TCR-HLA and TCR-CMV co-occurrence, with a repertoire-size bias correction applied to the TCR pairs. A later analysis estimated false discovery rates by permuting HLA or CMV assignments 20 times. In a later analysis, co-occurring TCRs were grouped using DBSCAN, and TCRdist sequence similarity was added for clustering within HLA-allele-positive subsets. Repertoires with fewer than 30,000 or more than 120,000 public chains were left out of co-occurrence clustering, as were about five repertoires with anomalous nucleotide sharing. Held by TCRdb, this immuneACCESS table contains in-frame sequences only and omits some clones. Under half of the omission traces to an unresolved V gene where checked; the cause of the rest is unknown. The V and J calls and clone size come from that table; D and trimming were worked out from the DNA. In this sample's table one finds some 76,000 clones. The ten largest clones represent roughly 2.4% of the sample.

The cohort comprised some 730 healthy bone marrow donors. At the time of sampling, every cohort member was nominally healthy, though immune exposures that went unrecorded were likely present. The donor tested CMV seropositive and was one of the 289 seropositive cohort members. A peripheral blood sample was provided by each donor, and peripheral blood mononuclear cells were used for TCR beta sequencing. Genomic DNA extraction from the blood cell samples was performed with the Qiagen DNeasy Blood Extraction Kit. Sequenced material: PBMCs. The origin of this receptor is a female donor in good health and CMV-seropositive.

The nucleotide sequence is given as TGTGCCAGCAGCCGAGCAGGGGGCCTCGATGAGCAGTTCTTC. Translated, it reads CASSRAGGLDEQFF. Recombination linked TRBV9 to TRBJ2-1, and 8 junction bases match TRBD1. The CDR3 runs 14 amino acids, cysteine and phenylalanine included. Only the CDR3 region is kept as DNA, spanning 42 bases read in frame from base 1. Per the germline V gene, SGDLS is the CDR1 and YYNGEE is the CDR2. V ends up 4 bases short and J 8 bases short, with an unmatched junction base count of 8.